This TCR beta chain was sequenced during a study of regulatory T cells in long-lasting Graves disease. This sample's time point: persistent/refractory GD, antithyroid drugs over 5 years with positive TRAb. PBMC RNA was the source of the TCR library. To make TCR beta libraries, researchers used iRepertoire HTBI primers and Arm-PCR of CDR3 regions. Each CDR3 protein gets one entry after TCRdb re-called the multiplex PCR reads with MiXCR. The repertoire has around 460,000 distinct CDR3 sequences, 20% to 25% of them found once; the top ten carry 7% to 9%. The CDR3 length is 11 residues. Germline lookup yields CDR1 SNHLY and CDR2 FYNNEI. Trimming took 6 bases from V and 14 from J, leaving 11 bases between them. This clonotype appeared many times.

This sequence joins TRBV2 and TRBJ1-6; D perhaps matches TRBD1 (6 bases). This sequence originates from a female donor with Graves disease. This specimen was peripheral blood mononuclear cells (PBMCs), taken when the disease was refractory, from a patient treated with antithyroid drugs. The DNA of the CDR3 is TGTGCCAGCAGCACAGGGATCACCCTCCACTTT. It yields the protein CASSTGITLHF.